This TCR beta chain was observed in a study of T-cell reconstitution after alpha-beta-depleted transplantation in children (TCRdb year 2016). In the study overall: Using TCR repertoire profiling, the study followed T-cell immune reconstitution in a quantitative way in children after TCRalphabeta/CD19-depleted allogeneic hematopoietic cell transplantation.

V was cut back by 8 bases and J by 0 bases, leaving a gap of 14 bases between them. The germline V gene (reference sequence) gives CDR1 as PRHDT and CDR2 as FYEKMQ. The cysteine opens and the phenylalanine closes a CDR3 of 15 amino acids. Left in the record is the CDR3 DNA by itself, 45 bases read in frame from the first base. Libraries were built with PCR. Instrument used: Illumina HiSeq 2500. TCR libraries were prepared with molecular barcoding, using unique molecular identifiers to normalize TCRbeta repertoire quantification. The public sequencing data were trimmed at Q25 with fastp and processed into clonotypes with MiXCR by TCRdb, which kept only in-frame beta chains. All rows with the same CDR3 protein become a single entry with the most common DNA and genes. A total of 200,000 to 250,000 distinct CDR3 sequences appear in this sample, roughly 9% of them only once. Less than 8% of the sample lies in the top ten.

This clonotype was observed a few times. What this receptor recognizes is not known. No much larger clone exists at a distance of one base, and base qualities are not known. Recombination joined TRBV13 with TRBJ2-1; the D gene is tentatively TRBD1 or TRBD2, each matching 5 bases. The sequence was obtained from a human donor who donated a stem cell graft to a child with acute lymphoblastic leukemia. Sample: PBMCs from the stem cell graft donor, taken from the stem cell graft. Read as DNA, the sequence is TGTGCCAGCTCCGGGGCATTGAGCTCCTACAATGAGCAGTTCTTC. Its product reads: CASSGALSSYNEQFF.